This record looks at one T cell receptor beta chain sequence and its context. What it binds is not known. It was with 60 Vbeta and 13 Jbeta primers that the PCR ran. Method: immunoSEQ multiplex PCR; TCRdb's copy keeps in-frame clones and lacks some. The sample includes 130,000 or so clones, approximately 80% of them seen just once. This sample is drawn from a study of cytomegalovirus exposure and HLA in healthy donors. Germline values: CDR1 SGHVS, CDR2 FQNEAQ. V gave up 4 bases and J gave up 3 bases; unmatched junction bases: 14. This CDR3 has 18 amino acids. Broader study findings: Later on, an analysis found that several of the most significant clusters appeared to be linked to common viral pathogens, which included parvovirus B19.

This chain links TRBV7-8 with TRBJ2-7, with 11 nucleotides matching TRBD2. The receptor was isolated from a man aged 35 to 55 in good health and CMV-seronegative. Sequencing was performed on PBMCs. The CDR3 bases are TGTGCCAGCAGCTCCCCTATAAGACTAGCGGGATTGAACTACGAGCAGTACTTC. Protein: CASSSPIRLAGLNYEQYF.